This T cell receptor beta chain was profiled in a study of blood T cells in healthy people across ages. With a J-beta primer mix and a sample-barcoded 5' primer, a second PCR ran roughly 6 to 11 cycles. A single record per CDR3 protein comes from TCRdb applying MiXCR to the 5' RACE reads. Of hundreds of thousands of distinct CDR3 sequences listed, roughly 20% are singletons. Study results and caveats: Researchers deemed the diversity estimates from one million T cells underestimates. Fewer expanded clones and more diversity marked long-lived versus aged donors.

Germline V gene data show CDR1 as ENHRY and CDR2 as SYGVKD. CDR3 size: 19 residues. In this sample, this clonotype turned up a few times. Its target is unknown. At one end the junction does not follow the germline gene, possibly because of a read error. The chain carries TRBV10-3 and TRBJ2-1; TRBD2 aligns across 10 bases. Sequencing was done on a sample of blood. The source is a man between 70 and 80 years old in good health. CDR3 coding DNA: TGTGCCATCAGTGAGTTTTCTACCAGCGGGAGGGCTCGCGACAACGAGCAGTTCTTC. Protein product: CAISEFSTSGRARDNEQFF.